These 5 T cell receptor beta chains were all obtained from the same sample, sequenced in a study of CD8+CD57+ T cells in acquired aplastic anemia. Only patients with CD8+CD57+ cell expansion on flow cytometry were chosen for sequencing. For CDR3 and TCR beta VDJ profiling, genomic DNA was the template used. TCRdb passed the reads through MiXCR, listing each CDR3 protein once. Of 150,000 to 200,000 distinct CDR3 sequences listed, nearly 65% were seen once; the top ten hold about 39%. The sample consisted of sorted CD4+, CD8+, or CD8+CD57+ T cells (not recorded which) from PBMCs. All receptors derive from a human donor with aplastic anemia.

V gene TRBV7-8 combines with J gene TRBJ1-1; D remains ambiguous. Looked up from germline, CDR1 is SGHVS and CDR2 is FQNEAQ. V was clipped by 2 bases and J by 8 bases, with 9 bases between them. The CDR3 runs to 12 residues. This chain's CDR3 is CASSLQMGEAFF. The CDR3 DNA sequence: TGTGCCAGCAGCTTACAGATGGGGGAAGCTTTCTTT.

The chain is built from TRBV20-1 and TRBJ1-3, with D possibly TRBD1 on 6 matching bases. This CDR3 comprises 14 residues. CDR1 is DFQATT, CDR2 SNEGSKA, per germline (reference sequence). V was cut by 3 bases and J by 4 bases, with 13 bases left in between. In DNA form, the CDR3 reads TGCAGTGCTAGGGTGGACAGCCTCGGAAACACCATATATTTT. Translated, it gives CSARVDSLGNTIYF.

At least ten counts were recorded for this clonotype. The chain is built from TRBV12-3 or TRBV12-4 and TRBJ2-7, with D unresolved. The CDR3 consists of 15 residues. With 5 bases removed from V and 5 bases from J, the gap between germline ends came to 19 bases. This CDR3 is CASSPGGPFWDEQYF. CDR3 nucleotides: TGTGCCAGCAGTCCTGGTGGGCCGTTTTGGGACGAGCAGTACTTC.

The chain links TRBV6-1 to TRBJ2-3, with D possibly TRBD2 on 7 matching bases. The CDR3 runs 16 residues. Trimming stripped 0 bases from V and 1 base from J, with 11 bases between. Germline V gene sequence: CDR1 MNHNS, CDR2 SASEGT. The CDR3 is CASSEARGARTDTQYF. The CDR3 nucleotides read TGTGCCAGCAGTGAAGCCCGGGGGGCTCGCACAGATACGCAGTATTTT.

This clonotype was observed many times. The chain uses TRBV6-5 and TRBJ1-3, with D maybe TRBD1 (5 bases). V was clipped by 7 bases and J by 0 bases, with 16 bases between them. The V gene's germline CDR1 is MNHEY and CDR2 SVGAGI. The CDR3 contains 16 residues. CDR3: CASTSSGTYSGNTIYF. In DNA, the CDR3 is TGTGCCAGCACGTCGTCCGGGACTTACTCTGGAAACACCATATATTTT.